The rows below give T cell receptor beta chains drawn from one sample of a study of blood T cell repertoires in COVID-19. Sequenced by immunoSEQ multiplex PCR; TCRdb stores in-frame clones only, minus some. The table includes about 65,000 clones, about nine tenths detected once. The sample consisted of peripheral blood. Every receptor here comes from a man aged 55 to 69 with acute or convalescent COVID-19. Each CDR3 is given without its conserved first and last residue. Clone size is shown for a subset of rows, as once, few, many or a class of expanded clone.

j_call clone_size v_call cdr3_aa
TRBJ2-5 once TRBV29-1 SVGGTGVVREETQY
TRBJ2-7 . TRBV7-9 ASSLGGPYEQY
TRBJ1-2 . TRBV19 ASSIGGNRIDYGYT
TRBJ2-3 . TRBV5-1 ASSLRTSPRGFADTQY
TRBJ1-1 . TRBV3-1/TRBV3-2 ASSQDQEGWTEAF
TRBJ1-4 once TRBV19 ASSSTTGVNEKLF
TRBJ1-3 once TRBV6-5 ASRQGNTIY
TRBJ1-6 once TRBV5-1 ASSLGGASIVNSPLH
TRBJ1-5 . TRBV15 ATSSGTGGSNQPQH
TRBJ2-7 . TRBV4-2 ASSQGDRDYEQY
TRBJ1-3 . TRBV14 ASSPNRFRSGNTIY
TRBJ1-5 . TRBV5-1 ASSLEGQGSNQPQH
TRBJ1-1 . TRBV2 ASSESGTGSRGAF
TRBJ2-7 . TRBV18 ASSPGANYEQY
TRBJ2-3 . TRBV10-3 ATQGYTDTQY
TRBJ1-2 . TRBV7-8 ASSSSTGGRYGYT
TRBJ1-5 . TRBV6-5 ASTQLTNQPQH
TRBJ1-3 . TRBV30 AWTYDWSSGNTIY
TRBJ1-1 once TRBV6-5 ASRGTGSAEAF
TRBJ2-1 . TRBV18 ASSPSRGFNEQF
TRBJ1-6 . TRBV19 ASSMREISYNSPLH
TRBJ2-7 . TRBV24-1 ATSDRGPGQGPYEQY
TRBJ1-4 . TRBV6-6 ASSLPGEEKLF
TRBJ2-7 . TRBV6-5 ASSYRGYEQY
TRBJ1-1 . TRBV12-5 ASGPLVGGPAF
TRBJ2-4 once TRBV7-8 ASSAGTGGAGWGNIQY
TRBJ2-5 . TRBV20-1 SASVPGGETQY
TRBJ1-1 . TRBV7-2 ASSLARGTEAF
TRBJ1-4 . TRBV30 AWSRGGDEKLF
TRBJ2-1 once TRBV5-1 ASIQGVSAYNEQF
TRBJ1-5 . TRBV6-5 ASKTGVQPQH
TRBJ1-3 . TRBV2 ASSESPTGLGNTIY
TRBJ1-5 . TRBV4-2 ASSQDPGGGSGQPQH
TRBJ1-6 . TRBV19 ASSTRGGTGEKNSPLH
TRBJ2-3 . TRBV29-1 SVEGWRGRGQDTQY
TRBJ2-5 . TRBV2 ASSGLAGMETQY
TRBJ1-1 . TRBV18 ASSLPTGSLDTEAF
TRBJ1-1 . TRBV14 ASSLRFGMNTEAF
TRBJ2-5 . TRBV7-3 ASSSARGETQY
TRBJ1-2 . TRBV27 ASSPITGTGYLFRYT